This T cell receptor (beta chain) derives from a study of Graves' ophthalmopathy and Graves' hyperthyroidism. Whole-study context: Stable hyperthyroidism meant no progression to ophthalmopathy within 18 months of follow-up.

The hyperthyroidism patients, aged 18 to 65, had been newly diagnosed, with under 2 months' duration. Clinical symptoms, serum thyroxine, TRAb, thyroid ultrasound and orbital computed tomography formed the basis of diagnosis. Trimming pared 11 bases from V and 5 bases from J, leaving 15 bases between. Germline V CDR1 and CDR2: SGHTA, FQGNSA. The CDR3 has 13 residues. Findings of the study overall: The study's model predicted ophthalmopathy progression at 70% to 71% sensitivity and 72% to 85% specificity.

Amplification targeted the TCR beta CDR3 regions, with RNA transcripts as the source material. Amplification began with first-round RT-PCR using HTBI primers, then second-round multiplex PCR was performed. One entry per CDR3 protein results from TCRdb running MiXCR on the multiplex PCR reads. The table lists around 1,000,000 distinct CDR3 sequences, about 38% of them singletons, with more than 9.5% in the top ten. To note about this clonotype: Its antigen is not known. Just one base apart from a much larger clone, this may be a read error.

Input material: peripheral blood or thyroid tissue (not recorded which). The receptor's source is an adult man with Graves' hyperthyroidism. The rearrangement links TRBV7-2 to TRBJ1-4; D uncertain. CDR3: CAGSQVRNEKLFF. The DNA for the CDR3 is TGTGCCGGCTCCCAGGTCAGAAATGAAAAACTGTTTTTT.